This T cell receptor beta chain came from a study of blood T cell repertoires in COVID-19. Study background: PBMCs, B-cell-depleted T cells, or T cells provided the cDNA or gDNA that made up the material.

In the source study's methods: Estimates of nucleated cell counts were drawn from the amplification of reference gene primers. TCRdb's table, derived via immunoSEQ multiplex PCR, lists solely in-frame clones and lacks some. The V and J calls and clone size were taken over from that table, and D and trimming were inferred from the DNA. The data hold about 440,000 clones, with roughly 89% observed a single time. The V end lost 7 bases, the J end lost 7 bases, and 14 bases lay between the germline ends. CDR3 length: 13 amino acids. Germline CDR1 and CDR2: ENHRY and SYGVKD. Material for sequencing was peripheral blood. The receptor comes from a woman in her thirties with acute or convalescent COVID-19. This rearrangement joins TRBV10-3 to TRBJ1-3; no reliable D call. The CDR3 protein is CAIKVERKNTIYF. In DNA, the CDR3 is TGTGCCATCAAGGTGGAGAGAAAGAACACCATATATTTT.